This record covers a single T cell receptor (beta chain). These data come from a study of blood T cell repertoires in COVID-19. Study overall: Donors in the United States, Italy and Spain gave samples during acute or convalescent COVID-19. PBMCs, B-cell-depleted T cells, or T cells were the source of the cDNA or gDNA that made up the material.

Authors' analysis steps: Amplification of reference gene primers was used by the study to estimate nucleated cell counts. TCRdb's table, derived via immunoSEQ multiplex PCR, lists solely in-frame clones and lacks some. V, J and clone size are those of that table, while D and trimming were read from the DNA. The sample carries 30,000 to 40,000 clones, around 90% recorded once. Per the germline V gene, CDR1 is SGHNT and CDR2 is YENEEA. This CDR3 region has 15 residues. Trimming shortened V by 3 bases and J by 2 bases, and 11 bases separated the two germline ends. This clonotype was sampled from a man in his sixties with active or convalescent COVID-19. Sequencing input: peripheral blood. The chain recombines TRBV11-3 with TRBJ2-1; possibly TRBD1 for D (5 bases). The CDR3 DNA follows: TGTGCCAGCAGCTTGGGGCTGACGACCTACAATGAGCAGTTCTTC. Translation: CASSLGLTTYNEQFF.